Shown below are 32 T cell receptor beta chains from a single sample sequenced in a study of T-cell reconstitution after alpha-beta-depleted transplantation in children. Molecular barcoding with unique molecular identifiers was used for the TCRbeta library. TCRdb analysed the PCR reads with MiXCR anew, one entry per CDR3 protein. The table includes about 830,000 distinct CDR3 sequences, 16% detected once. The sequencing here drew on PBMCs, mostly from graft donor cells, taken 360 days after TCRalphabeta/CD19-depleted stem cell transplant. Receptors originate from a male patient under 18 who had a stem cell transplant for acute lymphoblastic leukemia, so the T cells may come from the graft donor.

The chain recombines TRBV2 with TRBJ2-1; TRBD2 agrees at 11 bases. The CDR3 loop spans 17 amino acids. Germline loops: CDR1 SNHLY, CDR2 FYNNEI. V was pared by 6 bases and J by 4 bases, with 11 bases of the junction left unmatched. CDR3 amino acids: CASRWEMTSGAYNEQFF. CDR3 bases: TGTGCCAGCAGGTGGGAGATGACTAGCGGGGCTTACAATGAGCAGTTCTTC.

The chain combines TRBV11-1 with TRBJ2-3, with D uncertain. Trimming removed 4 bases from V and 2 bases from J, with 7 bases in between. Germline V CDR1 and CDR2: SGHAT, FQDESV (reference sequence). This CDR3 region has 13 residues. The CDR3 coding sequence is TGTGCCAGCAGCTGGGTCAACACAGATACGCAGTATTTT. Encoded protein: CASSWVNTDTQYF. Based on the CDR3 plus reference TRBV11-1 and TRBJ2-3, the full variable domain is EAEVAQSPRYKITEKSQAVAFWCDPISGHATLYWYRQILGQGPELLVQFQDESVVDDSQLPKDRFSAERLKGVDSTLKIQPAELGDSAMYLCASSWVNTDTQYFGPGTRLTVL.

The chain employs TRBV20-1 and TRBJ1-2; weak D call: TRBD1 (6 bases). V lost 2 bases, J lost 2 bases, and 9 bases lay in between. CDR1 and CDR2 from the germline V gene are DFQATT and SNEGSKA (reference sequence). This CDR3 is 13 amino acids long. The CDR3 loop is CSARLQGNYGYTF. The CDR3 DNA reads TGCAGTGCTAGATTACAGGGCAACTATGGCTACACCTTC.

This clonotype was seen a few times. This chain connects TRBV5-1 to TRBJ1-1, with a tentative D call TRBD1 (6 bases). The CDR3 is 14 amino acids. The ends were cut back, 8 bases at V and 5 bases at J, with 19 bases in the middle. Germline loops: CDR1 SGHRS, CDR2 YFSETQ. CDR3 coding DNA: TGCGCCAGTACTGATAGAGGGGGGCCGACTGAAGCTTTCTTT. Amino acid sequence: CASTDRGGPTEAFF.

This clonotype was observed a few times. The V gene is TRBV12-3 or TRBV12-4, the J gene TRBJ2-5; 7 bases fit TRBD2. CDR3 size: 14 residues. V trimming: 6 bases; J trimming: 2 bases; junction bases outside the gene matches: 6. The CDR3 is CASRVGRIQETQYF. CDR3 DNA: TGTGCCAGCAGGGTCGGGAGGATACAAGAGACCCAGTACTTC.

This clonotype came up a few times. The genes are TRBV28 and TRBJ1-6; TRBD1 agrees at 7 bases. Germline V gene data show CDR1 as MDHEN and CDR2 as SYDVKM. With V trimmed by 4 bases and J by 10 bases, 10 bases remained unmatched. The CDR3 is 15 amino acids. The CDR3 is CASSSGQVSGSPLHF. The DNA of the CDR3 is TGTGCCAGCAGTTCCGGACAGGTCAGCGGCTCACCCCTCCACTTT.

This clonotype was seen more than once but under ten times. V usage is TRBV7-8 and J usage is TRBJ2-7, with a weak D call TRBD2 (5 bases). V lost 5 bases and J lost 2, with 19 bases in between. Germline CDR1 and CDR2: SGHVS and FQNEAQ. This CDR3 comprises 16 residues. The CDR3 spells CASSPSGRGHTYEQYF. In DNA form, the CDR3 reads TGTGCCAGCAGCCCCAGCGGACGAGGTCATACCTACGAGCAGTACTTC.

The genes are TRBV7-9 and TRBJ2-3; unclear D gene. Germline lookup yields CDR1 SEHNR and CDR2 FQNEAQ (reference sequence). This CDR3 has 15 residues. V shed 3 bases and J shed 0 bases, with 10 bases lying between them. The CDR3: CASSFRASSTDTQYF. The CDR3 coding sequence is TGTGCCAGCAGCTTCAGAGCGTCTAGCACAGATACGCAGTATTTT. Full variable domain (outside the CDR3, taken from reference TRBV7-9 and TRBJ2-3): DTGVSQNPRHKITKRGQNVTFRCDPISEHNRLYWYRQTLGQGPEFLTYFQNEAQLEKSRLLSDRFSAERPKGSFSTLEIQRTEQGDSAMYLCASSFRASSTDTQYFGPGTRLTVL.

This clonotype occurred many times. The genes are TRBV27 and TRBJ2-7; no reliable D call. CDR3 length equals 13 residues. V lost 5 bases and J 3 bases, leaving 11 bases between the germline ends. The germline V gene has CDR1 MNHEY and CDR2 SMNVEV (reference sequence). CDR3 loop: CASSPVGNYEQYF. The CDR3 nucleotides are TGTGCCAGCAGTCCAGTAGGGAACTACGAGCAGTACTTC.

This clonotype has just a few counts. The CDR3 DNA reads TGTGCCAGCAGCCAAGATCATTCGGAGTGCGAGCAGTACTTC. Translated: CASSQDHSECEQYF. The chain employs TRBV3-1 and TRBJ2-7; D uncertain. CDR3 size: 14 residues. Germline-derived CDR1 and CDR2 are LGHDT and YNNKEL (reference sequence). Trimming removed 0 bases at V and 6 bases at J, with 12 bases between.

Ten or more counts support this clonotype. V gene TRBV27 combines with J gene TRBJ2-1; unclear D gene. Germline V gene lookup returns CDR1 MNHEY and CDR2 SMNVEV (reference sequence). The CDR3 covers 13 residues. V dropped 2 bases and J dropped 5 bases, with 7 bases sitting between them. For the CDR3, the DNA is TGTGCCAGCAGTTTAAGGTCTAACAATGAGCAGTTCTTC. It yields the protein CASSLRSNNEQFF.

This clonotype was counted many times. The chain recombines TRBV7-9 with TRBJ1-1, with 7 bases that match TRBD1. The length of the CDR3 is 14 residues. Trimming cost V 3 bases and J 1 base; bases outside gene matches: 2. Germline V gene sequence: CDR1 SEHNR, CDR2 FQNEAQ (reference sequence). The CDR3 spells CASSFDRENTEAFF. The CDR3 DNA reads as TGTGCCAGCAGCTTTGACAGGGAGAACACTGAAGCTTTCTTT.

The V gene is TRBV28, the J gene TRBJ2-2, with D perhaps being TRBD1 or TRBD2 (7 bases each). Germline V gene sequence: CDR1 MDHEN, CDR2 SYDVKM. The CDR3 consists of 15 residues. Trimming took 7 bases from V and 5 from J, leaving 17 bases between them. CDR3 sequence reads: CASTSQGEGTGELFF. Written as DNA, the CDR3 is TGTGCCAGCACCTCCCAGGGGGAGGGGACCGGGGAGCTGTTTTTT.

This clonotype came up a few times. The chain recombines TRBV20-1 with TRBJ2-2; 7 nucleotides match TRBD1. The V and J ends lost 0 bases and 7 bases, in that order; junction bases with no gene match: 11. The CDR3 contains 16 residues. Germline V gene data show CDR1 as DFQATT and CDR2 as SNEGSKA (reference sequence). The CDR3 nucleotides read TGCAGTGCTAGAGATCAGACAGGGTCAAGAGGCGGGGAGCTGTTTTTT. This encodes CSARDQTGSRGGELFF.

This clonotype was counted many times. The chain recombines TRBV20-1 with TRBJ2-5, with TRBD2 identical over 11 bases. From germline, CDR1 is DFQATT and CDR2 SNEGSKA (reference sequence). V lost 3 bases and J lost 2; bases outside the gene matches: 5. The CDR3 extends over 15 amino acids. CDR3 loop: CSASTSGRVQETQYF. For the CDR3, the DNA is TGCAGTGCTAGCACTAGCGGGAGAGTTCAAGAGACCCAGTACTTC.

The sample holds a few counts of this clonotype. The chain joins TRBV5-5 to TRBJ1-1; tentative D call: TRBD1 (6 bases). Germline CDR1 and CDR2: SGHKS and YYEKEE (reference sequence). With 4 bases removed from V and 3 bases from J, the gap between germline ends came to 16 bases. This CDR3 comprises 15 residues. This CDR3 reads CASSRTTGPDTEAFF. The CDR3 DNA reads as TGTGCCAGCAGCCGGACGACAGGCCCCGACACTGAAGCTTTCTTT. The complete variable domain, with remaining parts taken from reference TRBV5-5 and TRBJ1-1, reads DAGVTQSPTHLIKTRGQQVTLRCSPISGHKSVSWYQQVLGQGPQFIFQYYEKEERGRGNFPDRFSARQFPNYSSELNVNALLLGDSALYLCASSRTTGPDTEAFFGQGTRLTVV.

This sequence joins TRBV20-1 and TRBJ2-4, with TRBD2 matching 8 bases. The CDR3 runs 13 residues. The germline V gene has CDR1 DFQATT and CDR2 SNEGSKA (reference sequence). After removal of 7 bases from V and 4 bases from J, the junction contained 6 bases not matched to a gene. CDR3 coding DNA: TGCAGTGTTCGGGAGGGACTAAAAAACATTCAGTACTTC. It is translated as CSVREGLKNIQYF.

This clonotype was observed many times. J is TRBJ2-3 and V is TRBV12-3 or TRBV12-4, with D maybe TRBD1 (6 bases). This CDR3 is 14 amino acids long. The V gene lost 4 bases and the J gene lost 2 bases, with 10 bases spanning the gap. The CDR3 sequence: CASSSWTATDTQYF. DNA for the CDR3: TGTGCCAGCAGTTCCTGGACAGCCACAGATACGCAGTATTTT.

V usage is TRBV5-1 and J usage is TRBJ1-1, with a weak D call TRBD1 (6 bases). CDR3 length equals 17 residues. Trimming took 8 bases from V and 6 from J, leaving 29 bases between them. The germline V gene encodes CDR1 SGHRS and CDR2 YFSETQ. CDR3 bases: TGCGCCAGTTCCCCTGGCTCTTCCGGGACATTTGGGCCTGAAGCTTTCTTT. Its translation is CASSPGSSGTFGPEAFF. Together with reference TRBV5-1 and TRBJ1-1, the CDR3 gives the full variable domain: KAGVTQTPRYLIKTRGQQVTLSCSPISGHRSVSWYQQTPGQGLQFLFEYFSETQRNKGNFPGRFSGRQFSNSRSEMNVSTLELGDSALYLCASSPGSSGTFGPEAFFGQGTRLTVV.

The V gene is TRBV12-3 or TRBV12-4, the J gene TRBJ2-7; TRBD1 aligns across 8 bases. The CDR3 contains 14 residues. With 0 bases clipped from V and 5 bases from J, the junction kept 3 bases outside the gene matches. The CDR3 reads CASSLAVDRDEQYF. Here the CDR3 DNA reads TGTGCCAGCAGTTTAGCGGTGGACAGGGACGAGCAGTACTTC.

This chain joins TRBV20-1 and TRBJ2-1; 10 bases match TRBD1. The CDR3 contains 16 residues. V lost 3 bases, J lost 8 bases, and 13 bases stayed unmatched. Germline CDR1 DFQATT, CDR2 SNEGSKA (reference sequence). Written as DNA, the CDR3 is TGCAGTGCTAGTTTTGCGGGACAGGGGTCTTGGGATGAGCAGTTCTTC. Its translation is CSASFAGQGSWDEQFF.

This clonotype has only a few counts. The chain is built from TRBV6-5 and TRBJ2-5, with TRBD2 matching 10 bases. Losses at the gene ends were 3 bases for V and 4 bases for J; bases not matched to a gene: 11. CDR1 is MNHEY, CDR2 SVGAGI, per germline. The CDR3 covers 17 residues. CDR3 sequence reads: CASSYLPSGRVRETQYF. DNA of the CDR3: TGTGCCAGCAGTTATTTACCTAGCGGGAGAGTAAGAGAGACCCAGTACTTC.

The V gene is TRBV15, the J gene TRBJ2-4, with D perhaps given as TRBD1 or TRBD2 (6 bases each). Trimming removed 0 bases at V and 8 bases at J, with 14 bases between. CDR3 size: 15 residues. In germline, CDR1 is LNHNV, CDR2 YYDKDF (reference sequence). CDR3 DNA: TGTGCCACCAGCAGAGACCCGGGGGCGGTGGACATTCAGTACTTC. Translation gives CATSRDPGAVDIQYF.

This clonotype turned up a few times. The V and J genes are TRBV27 and TRBJ2-3; 11 bases are shared with TRBD2. J was trimmed by 0 bases and V by 5 bases; bases with no gene match: 7. CDR1 is MNHEY and CDR2 is SMNVEV in the germline V gene (reference sequence). The CDR3 is made up of 17 amino acids. CDR3 residues: CASSLPGLAVSTDTQYF. CDR3 coding DNA: TGTGCCAGCAGTCTCCCGGGACTAGCGGTTAGCACAGATACGCAGTATTTT.

A few counts support this clonotype. This chain links TRBV20-1 with TRBJ2-1; the match to TRBD2 covers 8 bases. The CDR3 loop spans 16 amino acids. CDR1 is DFQATT and CDR2 is SNEGSKA in the germline V gene (reference sequence). V trimming: 6 bases; J trimming: 0 bases; junction bases outside the gene matches: 10. CDR3 region: CSADRLAGRSYNEQFF. CDR3 nucleotide sequence: TGCAGTGCCGACCGGCTAGCGGGCCGCTCCTACAATGAGCAGTTCTTC.

CDR3 protein: CASSSSFSSDTQYF. The CDR3 coding sequence is TGTGCCAGCAGCTCCTCTTTCAGCTCAGATACGCAGTATTTT. The genes are TRBV11-2 and TRBJ2-3, with unresolved D. Per the germline V gene, CDR1 is SGHAT and CDR2 is FQNNGV. This CDR3 is 14 amino acids long. V was cut by 4 bases and J by 4 bases, with 12 bases left in between.

CDR3 protein: CASSQSEVGYTF. The DNA for the CDR3 is TGCGCCAGCAGCCAGTCTGAAGTTGGCTACACCTTC. This chain links TRBV4-1 with TRBJ1-2; D uncertain. CDR1 is MGHRA and CDR2 is YSYEKL in the germline V gene. Trimming took 3 bases from V and 7 from J, leaving 9 bases between them. This CDR3 has 12 amino acids.

This clonotype occurred many times. The chain couples TRBV2 to TRBJ2-7; tentatively, D is TRBD2 (5 bases). The germline CDR1 and CDR2 sequences are SNHLY and FYNNEI. The CDR3 consists of 12 residues. Trimming pared 6 bases from V and 4 bases from J, leaving 10 bases between. DNA for the CDR3: TGTGCCAGCAGCGGACTCCGTTACGAGCAGTACTTC. Translated: CASSGLRYEQYF.

This chain uses TRBV6-4 with TRBJ2-2, with D unresolved. The CDR3 consists of 13 residues. Trimming shortened V by 1 base and J by 2 bases, and 2 bases separated the two germline ends. CDR1 and CDR2 (germline): MRHNA, SNTAGT. This chain's CDR3 is CASSDYNTGELFF. CDR3 coding DNA: TGTGCCAGCAGTGACTATAACACCGGGGAGCTGTTTTTT.

This clonotype was observed a handful of times. The chain combines TRBV18 with TRBJ1-2; TRBD1 matches 7 bases. This CDR3 region has 12 residues. Germline CDR1 is KGHSH and CDR2 is LQKENI. V lost 4 bases and J lost 8; bases outside the gene matches: 4. CDR3 in DNA: TGTGCCAGCTCACGGACAGGATCCGGCTACACCTTC. Translated: CASSRTGSGYTF.

This clonotype was seen only a few times. V and J are TRBV4-2 and TRBJ1-1; TRBD1 matches 7 bases. This CDR3 spans 15 amino acids. Trimming at V came to 1 base and at J to 5 bases, leaving 7 bases not matched to a gene. Germline lookup yields CDR1 LGHNA and CDR2 YNFKEQ. The CDR3 DNA is TGTGCCAGCAGCCAAGGCGAACAGGGGAAAACTGAAGCTTTCTTT. Its translation is CASSQGEQGKTEAFF.

This clonotype has a handful of counts. J is TRBJ1-1 and V is TRBV6-5; unclear D gene. Germline CDR1 and CDR2: MNHEY and SVGAGI. Trimming removed 2 bases from V and 0 bases from J, with 7 bases in between. The CDR3 extends over 14 amino acids. CDR3 DNA sequence: TGTGCCAGCAGTTACGCTGAGGTGAACACTGAAGCTTTCTTT. This codes for CASSYAEVNTEAFF.